The present T cell receptor beta chain was sequenced within a study of control samples from healthy donors and cancer patients. The CDR3 extends over 15 amino acids. CDR1 is SGHRS and CDR2 is YFSETQ in the germline V gene. Trimming took 2 bases from V and 1 from J, leaving 12 bases between them. The protocol was immunoSEQ multiplex PCR, while the TCRdb copy is restricted to in-frame clones and leaves out a portion. The sample comprises around 200,000 clones, about 93% of which are singletons, and approximately 1.4% rests with the top ten. The source material was blood. The clonotype originates from a man between 50 and 59 years old in good health. The chain carries TRBV5-1 and TRBJ1-1; D ambiguous. The CDR3 DNA sequence: TGCGCCAGCAGCTTTAACAACCCCGCGAACACTGAAGCTTTCTTT. As protein: CASSFNNPANTEAFF.